Shown below are 13 T cell receptor beta chains from a single sample sequenced in a study of T-cell reconstitution after alpha-beta-depleted transplantation in children. Unique molecular identifiers tagged the TCRbeta library. Each CDR3 protein is one row after TCRdb ran MiXCR on the PCR reads. The repertoire consists of approximately 590,000 distinct CDR3 sequences, with over 9.5% occurring once and the leading ten covering roughly 4%. The material sequenced was PBMCs from the stem cell graft donor, taken from the stem cell graft. The receptors come from a human donor who donated a stem cell graft to a child with acute myeloid leukemia.

In this sample, this clonotype turned up many times. The CDR3 DNA follows: TGTGCCACCGGCGGGGGGCCCGCGCAGGGAGAGACCCAGTACTTC. Protein sequence: CATGGGPAQGETQYF. The rearrangement uses TRBV24-1 and TRBJ2-5; TRBD2 matches at 8 bases. V trimming: 9 bases; J trimming: 4 bases; junction bases outside the gene matches: 12. The CDR3 has 15 amino acids. Germline V gene data show CDR1 as KGHDR and CDR2 as SFDVKD.

This clonotype was found many times. The V and J genes are TRBV12-3 or TRBV12-4 and TRBJ2-7; TRBD1 agrees at 9 bases. Germline trimming cut 5 bases from V and 1 base from J; bases unmatched to any gene: 3. This CDR3 region has 14 residues. CDR3 sequence: CASSMGQGSYEQYF. The CDR3 nucleotides are TGTGCCAGCAGTATGGGACAGGGATCCTACGAGCAGTACTTC.

The chain has TRBV20-1 and TRBJ2-6; D remains ambiguous. V shed 7 bases and J shed 0 bases, with 7 bases lying between them. There are 13 residues in the CDR3. Per germline, CDR1 DFQATT and CDR2 SNEGSKA (reference sequence). The CDR3 region is CSVGHSGANVLTF. In DNA form, the CDR3 reads TGCAGTGTTGGCCACTCTGGGGCCAACGTCCTGACTTTC.

This clonotype was found many times. The V call is TRBV29-1, the J call TRBJ2-1; 7 nucleotides align to TRBD2. From germline, CDR1 is SQVTM and CDR2 ANQGSEA. V lost 6 bases to trimming and J lost 3 bases; unmatched junction nucleotides: 8. This CDR3 is built from 14 residues. The DNA of the CDR3 is TGCAGCGTCGCTACTAGCGATGTCTACAATGAGCAGTTCTTC. Protein sequence: CSVATSDVYNEQFF.

At least ten counts were recorded for this clonotype. CDR3 residues: CASSLWGPEAFF. CDR3 nucleotide sequence: TGTGCCAGCAGCTTATGGGGCCCTGAAGCTTTCTTT. The chain has TRBV7-2 and TRBJ1-1, with a tentative D call TRBD1 (5 bases). Deletions cut 2 bases from V and 6 bases from J, with 7 bases between. From germline, CDR1 is SGHTA and CDR2 FQGNSA. The CDR3 length is 12 residues.

This clonotype was seen a handful of times. The chain uses TRBV29-1 and TRBJ2-7; 10 nucleotides agree with TRBD1. Germline CDR1 reads SQVTM; CDR2 reads ANQGSEA. This CDR3 region has 12 residues. Losses at the gene ends were 6 bases for V and 3 bases for J; bases not matched to a gene: 2. The chain's CDR3 is CSVRDRGYEQYF. CDR3 nucleotide sequence: TGCAGCGTCAGGGACAGGGGCTACGAGCAGTACTTC.

This clonotype was recorded at least ten times. The chain has TRBV4-2 and TRBJ2-7; TRBD2 aligns across 10 bases. The CDR3 has 14 amino acids. The V and J ends lost 4 bases and 2 bases, in that order; junction bases with no gene match: 2. Germline values: CDR1 LGHNA, CDR2 YNFKEQ. As DNA, the CDR3 is TGTGCCAGCAGCCCCGGGACTAGCGCCTACGAGCAGTACTTC. Translating it yields CASSPGTSAYEQYF.

The sample holds a few counts of this clonotype. The V and J genes are TRBV11-2 and TRBJ2-7, with TRBD2 identical over 14 bases. The trim removed 2 bases at V and 1 base at J, leaving 13 bases unmatched. The germline V gene encodes CDR1 SGHAT and CDR2 FQNNGV. The CDR3 has 20 residues. The CDR3 protein is CASSLRVGGTSGRGSYEQYF. DNA for the CDR3: TGTGCCAGCAGCTTAAGGGTTGGGGGGACTAGCGGGAGAGGGTCCTACGAGCAGTACTTC.

This clonotype was seen at least ten times. The genes are TRBV6-5 and TRBJ2-4, with D perhaps TRBD1 or TRBD2 (6 bases each). Between the trimmed V and J ends, which lost 5 bases and 6 bases, there was a span of 23 bases. The germline V gene has CDR1 MNHEY and CDR2 SVGAGI. CDR3 length: 17 residues. Here the CDR3 reads CASSNTGRTPLINIQYF. In DNA, the CDR3 is TGTGCCAGCAGTAATACAGGGAGGACCCCCCTTATAAACATTCAGTACTTC.

The chain is built from TRBV7-9 and TRBJ1-4; TRBD1 matches at 12 bases. CDR1 SEHNR and CDR2 FQNEAQ come from the germline V gene (reference sequence). The CDR3 has 15 residues. The trim removed 2 bases at V and 8 bases at J, leaving 3 bases unmatched. CDR3 coding DNA: TGTGCCAGCAGCTTATCGGGACAGGGGGCCGAAAAACTGTTTTTT. Protein product: CASSLSGQGAEKLFF.

This clonotype was seen a few times. CDR3 amino acids: CASRGQGAGNTIYF. In nucleotides, the CDR3 is TGTGCCAGCAGGGGACAGGGGGCTGGAAACACCATATATTTT. The chain has TRBV6-1 and TRBJ1-3, with TRBD1 matching 11 bases. CDR1 is MNHNS and CDR2 is SASEGT in the germline V gene. The CDR3 runs to 14 residues. The junction had 0 bases not matched to a gene; V was cut back by 6 bases and J by 2 bases.

The chain carries TRBV20-1 and TRBJ2-5, with D possibly TRBD1 on 7 matching bases. This CDR3 has 13 amino acids. CDR1 DFQATT and CDR2 SNEGSKA come from the germline V gene (reference sequence). V lost 5 bases and J 9 bases, leaving 19 bases between the germline ends. The chain's CDR3 is CSAQGGGAAAQYF. CDR3 in DNA: TGCAGTGCTCAAGGGGGCGGGGCGGCGGCCCAGTACTTC.

This clonotype occurred a few times. The chain joins TRBV28 to TRBJ2-2; D is unresolved. The V gene's germline CDR1 is MDHEN and CDR2 SYDVKM. The CDR3 sequence is 14 residues long. The ends were cut back, 8 bases at V and 1 base at J, with 11 bases in the middle. The CDR3 spells CASGTAGNTGELFF. The CDR3, as DNA: TGTGCCAGCGGTACGGCAGGGAACACCGGGGAGCTGTTTTTT.